These T cell receptor beta chains were read from a single sample in a study of T cell responses to AZD1222 COVID-19 vaccine. The assay was immunoSEQ multiplex PCR, and TCRdb's table has in-frame clones only and misses some. The table records some 130,000 clones, 75% to 90% of them present only once. Sequenced material: peripheral blood, taken on day 0 of AZD1222 vaccination. The source is an adult in good health. Both conserved end residues are part of each CDR3.

TRBJ2-3 TRBV11-2 CASSYRGVADTQYF
TRBJ1-1 TRBV3-1/TRBV3-2 CASSLTVMNTEAFF
TRBJ1-4 TRBV5-1 CASSLDGQNNEKLFF
TRBJ1-5 TRBV3-1/TRBV3-2 CASSRDGNQPQHF
TRBJ2-1 TRBV27 CASSLWSGGVYEQFF
TRBJ2-2 TRBV18 CASSLNTGELFF
TRBJ2-1 TRBV5-4 CASTQGYNEQFF
TRBJ1-2 TRBV19 CASFSSMIYGYGYTF
TRBJ1-2 TRBV4-2 CASSQEGTDYGYTF
TRBJ2-5 TRBV7-9 CASRLSGNKETQYF
TRBJ2-5 TRBV4-2 CASSQTTGGKETQYF
TRBJ1-1 TRBV7-8 CASSGGTGREAFF
TRBJ2-3 TRBV27 CASSNRQGAADTQYF
TRBJ1-3 TRBV6-1 CASSESREAGNTIYF
TRBJ2-7 TRBV2 CASSEGAGGSYEQYF
TRBJ1-1 TRBV6-5 CASSYRAEAFF
TRBJ1-1 TRBV7-2 CASSSPPNRAFF
TRBJ2-2 TRBV2 CASSEILQTNTGELFF
TRBJ1-6 TRBV7-2 CASSTPMGNSPLHF
TRBJ2-7 TRBV5-6 CASSLGWQGYEQYF
TRBJ2-5 TRBV11-2 CASSLGFYAQYF
TRBJ2-3 TRBV19 CASSIDGRDTLQYF
TRBJ2-1 TRBV6-4 CASSPGGLAGGGNEQFF
TRBJ1-3 TRBV3-1/TRBV3-2 CASSQAVRGASGNTIYF
TRBJ2-7 TRBV5-4 CASSLGAGTSLTYEQYF
TRBJ2-7 TRBV6-5 CATGRGTAFYEQYF
TRBJ2-5 TRBV18 CASSPLFWETQYF
TRBJ2-3 TRBV28 CASTYLGGSSTDTQYF
TRBJ2-3 TRBV11-2 CASNPRGAPKDTQYF
TRBJ2-7 TRBV19 CASSLQGSVGEQYF
TRBJ2-3 TRBV6-5 CASSYGHLTDTQYF
TRBJ1-5 TRBV30 CAWSSNPGGNQPQHF
TRBJ2-7 TRBV6-2/TRBV6-3 CASSLTGIHYEQYF
TRBJ2-7 TRBV19 CASKKGTGSVEQYF
TRBJ1-1 TRBV14 CASSQELNTEAFF
TRBJ2-7 TRBV11-3 CASSPGFGETYEQYF
TRBJ1-6 TRBV28 CASVGKYNSPLHF
TRBJ2-1 TRBV20-1 CSASSSGLAGGRRNEQFF
TRBJ2-7 TRBV18 CASSPLGRSYEQYF
TRBJ2-3 TRBV11-3 CASSSYGGGGTDTQYF
TRBJ1-1 TRBV5-1 CASSLIGAEGTAFF
TRBJ1-3 TRBV3-1/TRBV3-2 CASSMDSTGNTIYF
TRBJ1-1 TRBV10-3 CAISSARDTEAFF
TRBJ1-5 TRBV5-6 CASSFGLSNQPQHF
TRBJ2-5 TRBV3-1/TRBV3-2 CASSELAGGDETQYF
TRBJ1-2 TRBV2 CASSATGTSGYTF
TRBJ1-1 TRBV9 CASNAAQPETNTEAFF
TRBJ2-7 TRBV3-1/TRBV3-2 CASSQDGARAGVQYF
TRBJ1-1 TRBV19 CASRGGGATEAFF
TRBJ2-7 TRBV3-1/TRBV3-2 CASSQDVPNEQYF
TRBJ2-2 TRBV7-9 CASSLGGLDRGPGELFF
TRBJ1-6 TRBV20-1 CSAPRGAVNRF
TRBJ1-2 TRBV29-1 CSVPGQRGGYTF
TRBJ2-7 TRBV15 CATKRTGGTPTSSLYF
TRBJ1-1 TRBV29-1 CSVAGGNTEAFF